This TCR beta chain is drawn from a study of blood T cell repertoires in COVID-19. On the study more broadly: From the United States, Italy and Spain came samples of acute and convalescent COVID-19.

Authors' analysis steps: Scientists estimated how many nucleated cells there were by amplifying reference gene primers. Repertoires were generated with immunoSEQ multiplex PCR, while TCRdb's copy carries only in-frame clones and drops some. The V and J calls and clone size come from that table; D and trimming were worked out from the DNA. This sample carries hundreds of thousands of clones, about 88% of them seen once, and the ten largest clones take 7.3%. The V and J ends lost 5 bases and 3 bases respectively, with 17 bases between them. The CDR3 is 16 amino acids. Germline CDR1 and CDR2: MNHEY and SMNVEV (reference sequence). Patients in Seattle were enrolled during active infection, then followed longitudinally.

This chain connects TRBV27 to TRBJ1-3; D is unresolved. The sequenced material came from peripheral blood. This receptor was identified in a woman aged 65 to 85 with COVID-19, enrolled during active disease. This CDR3 reads CASSPSDFSFGNTIYF. Here the CDR3 DNA reads TGTGCCAGCAGTCCCTCAGACTTTTCTTTTGGAAACACCATATATTTT.